This entry concerns a single T cell receptor beta chain. Its antigen remains unidentified. Germline lookup yields CDR1 SGDLS and CDR2 YYNGEE. The CDR3 has 17 residues. V trimming: 0 bases; J trimming: 3 bases; junction bases outside the gene matches: 9. The data belong to a study of cytomegalovirus exposure and HLA in healthy donors. Researchers ran the PCR with 60 Vbeta and 13 Jbeta primers. Sequencing used immunoSEQ multiplex PCR; TCRdb keeps in-frame clones, though not all of them. In the table there are 150,000 to 200,000 clones, 84% of which are singletons. Study findings and constraints: Earlier findings revealed that most TCR beta V segments proved productive either about 87% or about 30% of the time.

This TCR came from a girl aged 5-17 years in good health and CMV-seropositive. This chain joins TRBV9 and TRBJ1-1; 9 bases map to TRBD1. Sequenced: PBMCs. DNA for the CDR3: TGTGCCAGCAGCGTAGTGGGGACAGGGATATGGGACACTGAAGCTTTCTTT. Amino acids: CASSVVGTGIWDTEAFF.